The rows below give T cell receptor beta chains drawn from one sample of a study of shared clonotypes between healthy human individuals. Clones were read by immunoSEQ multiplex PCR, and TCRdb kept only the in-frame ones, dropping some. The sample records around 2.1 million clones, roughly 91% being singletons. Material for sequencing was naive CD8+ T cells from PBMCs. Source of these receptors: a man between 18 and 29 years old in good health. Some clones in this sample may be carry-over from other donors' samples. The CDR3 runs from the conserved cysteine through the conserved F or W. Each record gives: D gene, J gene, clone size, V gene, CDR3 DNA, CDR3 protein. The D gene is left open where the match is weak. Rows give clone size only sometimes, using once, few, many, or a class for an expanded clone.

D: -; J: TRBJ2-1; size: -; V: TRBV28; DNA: TGTGCCAGCAGTTTATCGCTAGCGACCTACAATGAGCAGTTCTTC; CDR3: CASSLSLATYNEQFF
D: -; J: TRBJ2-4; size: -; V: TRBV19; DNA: TGTGCCAGTAGTATAGGGCCCCAGGGTTTGGGGGCGCCGGGAGTTCAGTACTTC; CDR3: CASSIGPQGLGAPGVQYF
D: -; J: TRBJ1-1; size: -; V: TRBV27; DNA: TGTGCCAGCAGTTTATCCCGGGGGAGAGGCCTGAACACTGAAGCTTTCTTT; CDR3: CASSLSRGRGLNTEAFF
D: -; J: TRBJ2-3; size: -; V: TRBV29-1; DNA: TGCAGCGTTGGCGGGGCCCGATTGCGGGGCACAGATACGCAGTATTTT; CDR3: CSVGGARLRGTDTQYF
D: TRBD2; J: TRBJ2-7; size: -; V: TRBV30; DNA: TGTGCCTGGAGAACTAGCGGCGCACCCTCCTACGAGCAGTACTTC; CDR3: CAWRTSGAPSYEQYF
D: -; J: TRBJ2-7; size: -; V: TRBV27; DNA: TGTGCCAGCAGCACGCTAGGTGGTCTCCCTCTGGACGAGCAGTACTTC; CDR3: CASSTLGGLPLDEQYF
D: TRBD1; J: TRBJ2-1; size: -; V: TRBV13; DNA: TGTGCCAGCAGCTTAGGCGTGACAGGGGCCTACAATGAGCAGTTCTTC; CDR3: CASSLGVTGAYNEQFF
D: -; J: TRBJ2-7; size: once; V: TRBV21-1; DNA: TGTGCCAGCTTCTCCCCTCACAGGTCCCAGGGCGAGCAGTACTTC; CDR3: CASFSPHRSQGEQYF
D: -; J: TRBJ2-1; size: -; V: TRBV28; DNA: TGTGCCAGCAGTTTGGGGCGTAGCAATGAGCAGTTCTTC; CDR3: CASSLGRSNEQFF
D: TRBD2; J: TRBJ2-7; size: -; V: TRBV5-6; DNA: TGTGCCAGCAGCGCGGTAGGGGCGGGAGGGGTTTTGTACGAGCAGTACTTC; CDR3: CASSAVGAGGVLYEQYF
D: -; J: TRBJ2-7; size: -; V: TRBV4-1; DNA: TGCGCCAGCAGCCAAGCTATAGACGGTTTCGAGCAGTACTTC; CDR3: CASSQAIDGFEQYF
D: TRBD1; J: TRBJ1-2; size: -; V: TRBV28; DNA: TGTGCCAGCAGTTTGTGGCGGACAGGGGGAAGCTATGGCTACACCTTC; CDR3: CASSLWRTGGSYGYTF
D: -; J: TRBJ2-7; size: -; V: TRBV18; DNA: TGTGCCAGCTCACCATCTAGGGCCTACGAGCAGTACTTC; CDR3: CASSPSRAYEQYF
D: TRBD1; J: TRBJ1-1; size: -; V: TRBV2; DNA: TGTGCCGCCGGGCCGGACAGGGGGACTGAAGCTTTCTTT; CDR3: CAAGPDRGTEAFF
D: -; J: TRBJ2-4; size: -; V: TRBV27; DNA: TGTGCCAGCAGTTTCGGGGGGCGGAGAAACATTCAGTACTTC; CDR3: CASSFGGRRNIQYF
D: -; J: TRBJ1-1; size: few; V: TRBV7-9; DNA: TGTGCCAGCAGCTCCCTATCTGGGGTGAGGACTGAAGCTTTCTTT; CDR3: CASSSLSGVRTEAFF
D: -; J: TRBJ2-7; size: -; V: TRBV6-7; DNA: TGTGCCGGCCGGGACTCCTACGAGCAGTACTTC; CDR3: CAGRDSYEQYF
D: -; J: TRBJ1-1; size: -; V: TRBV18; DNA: TGTGCCAGCTCACGGGGGGAACAGTTCACCGGCGGGTACACTGAAGCTTTCTTT; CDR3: CASSRGEQFTGGYTEAFF
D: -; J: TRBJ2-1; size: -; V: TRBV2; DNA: TGTGCCAGCAGTTTCAGGGGCCTTAACTACAATGAGCAGTTCTTC; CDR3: CASSFRGLNYNEQFF
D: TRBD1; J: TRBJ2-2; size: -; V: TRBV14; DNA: TGTGCCAGCAGCCAAGATCTGTACAGGACAGGGAACACCGGGGAGCTGTTTTTT; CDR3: CASSQDLYRTGNTGELFF
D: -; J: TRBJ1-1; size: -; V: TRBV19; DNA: TGTGCCAGTAGGACAACAGACAGTCCCAAACCTGAAGCTTTCTTT; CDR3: CASRTTDSPKPEAFF
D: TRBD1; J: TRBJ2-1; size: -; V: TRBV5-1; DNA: TGCGCCAGCAGCTTGTTGTGGGACAGGGGTTACAATGAGCAGTTCTTC; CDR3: CASSLLWDRGYNEQFF
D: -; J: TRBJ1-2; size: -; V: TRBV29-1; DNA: TGCAGCGTTGTTTTTGGCCCCTATGGCTACACCTTC; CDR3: CSVVFGPYGYTF
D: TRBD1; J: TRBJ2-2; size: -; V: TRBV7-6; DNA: TGTGCCAGCAGCTCCCGCCATGGACAGGGGGAAAGGACCGGGGAGCTGTTTTTT; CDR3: CASSSRHGQGERTGELFF